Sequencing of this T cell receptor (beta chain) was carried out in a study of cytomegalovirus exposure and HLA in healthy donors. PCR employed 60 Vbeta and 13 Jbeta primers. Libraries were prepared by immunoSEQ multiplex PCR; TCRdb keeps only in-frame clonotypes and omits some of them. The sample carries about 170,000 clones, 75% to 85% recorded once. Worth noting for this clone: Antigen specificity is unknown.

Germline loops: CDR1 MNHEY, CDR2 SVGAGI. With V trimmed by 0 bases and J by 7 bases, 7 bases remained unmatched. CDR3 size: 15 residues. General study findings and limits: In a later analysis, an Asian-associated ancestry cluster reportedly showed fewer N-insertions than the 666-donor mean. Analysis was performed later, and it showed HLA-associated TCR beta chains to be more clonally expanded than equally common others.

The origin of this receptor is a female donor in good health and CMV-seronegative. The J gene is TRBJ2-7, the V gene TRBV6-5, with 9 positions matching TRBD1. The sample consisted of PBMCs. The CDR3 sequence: CASSYSVQGAREQYF. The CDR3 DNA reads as TGTGCCAGCAGTTACTCGGTACAGGGGGCGAGGGAGCAGTACTTC.